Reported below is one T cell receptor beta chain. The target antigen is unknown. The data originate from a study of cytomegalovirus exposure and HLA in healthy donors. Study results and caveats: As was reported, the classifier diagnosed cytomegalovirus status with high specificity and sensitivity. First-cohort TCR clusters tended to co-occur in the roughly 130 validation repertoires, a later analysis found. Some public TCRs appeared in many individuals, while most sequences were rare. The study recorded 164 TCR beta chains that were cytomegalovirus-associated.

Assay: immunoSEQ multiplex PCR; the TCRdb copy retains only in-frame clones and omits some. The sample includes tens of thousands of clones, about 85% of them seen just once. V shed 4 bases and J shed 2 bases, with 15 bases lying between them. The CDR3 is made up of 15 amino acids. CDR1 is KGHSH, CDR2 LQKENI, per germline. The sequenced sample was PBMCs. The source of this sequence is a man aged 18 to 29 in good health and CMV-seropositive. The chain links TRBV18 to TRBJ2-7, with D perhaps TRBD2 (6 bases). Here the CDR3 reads CASSLTVGGPYEQYV. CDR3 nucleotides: TGTGCCAGCTCACTAACGGTAGGAGGGCCCTACGAGCAGTACGTC.